Only a few counts were recorded for the clone carrying this TCR beta chain. Its antigen remains unknown. This CDR3 comprises 13 residues. CDR1 is SGHNT and CDR2 is YYREEE in the germline V gene (reference sequence). The V end was cut by 3 bases, the J end by 2 bases, with 8 bases between. The sample is drawn from a study of early T cells in non-severe SARS-CoV-2 infection. Study in general: The study sequenced bulk RNA from unsorted whole blood, with chains unpaired. Study results and limitations: Private and CD4 specificities were missed by VDJdb matching, which favored anti-spike CD8 responses.

Unique molecular identifiers were added to individual cDNA molecules. A single record per CDR3 protein comes from TCRdb applying MiXCR to the 5' RACE reads. The sample holds 75,000 to 90,000 distinct CDR3 sequences; approximately 6% are singletons and the top ten take just under 8%. This receptor was taken from an adult who was a healthcare worker with PCR-confirmed SARS-CoV-2 infection or an uninfected control (not recorded which). This chain links TRBV5-4 with TRBJ1-1; TRBD1 is a possible D gene (5 bases). The sequencing sample was made of whole blood. This chain's CDR3 is CASSYDRNTEAFF. The CDR3 DNA follows: TGTGCCAGCAGCTATGACAGAAACACTGAAGCTTTCTTT.